Each of the 17 T cell receptor beta chains below was sequenced from the same sample in a study of cytomegalovirus exposure and HLA in healthy donors. Clones were read by immunoSEQ multiplex PCR, and TCRdb kept only the in-frame ones, dropping some. The table records some 190,000 clones, 86% of them present only once. The specimen sequenced was PBMCs. The receptors were gathered from a woman aged 18 to 35 in good health and CMV-seronegative.

CDR3 sequence reads: CSVEVAGEKLFF. The CDR3 DNA sequence: TGCAGCGTTGAGGTTGCCGGGGAAAAACTGTTTTTT. This chain uses TRBV29-1 with TRBJ1-4; no firm D call. V was pared by 3 bases and J by 8 bases, with 10 bases between. The CDR3 has 12 amino acids. The germline CDR1 and CDR2 sequences are SQVTM and ANQGSEA. Filled out from reference TRBV29-1 and TRBJ1-4, the complete variable domain reads SAVISQKPSRDICQRGTSLTIQCQVDSQVTMMFWYRQQPGQSLTLIATANQGSEATYESGFVIDKFPISRPNLTFSTLTVSNMSPEDSSIYLCSVEVAGEKLFFGSGTQLSVL.

The chain has TRBV2 and TRBJ1-2; 9 positions agree with TRBD1. Germline-derived CDR1 and CDR2 are SNHLY and FYNNEI. This CDR3 is built from 15 residues. V lost 6 bases and J lost 4; bases outside the gene matches: 9. CDR3 nucleotides: TGTGCCAGCAGGGAACAGGGGGCCTTGGTCTATGGCTACACCTTC. Translating gives CASREQGALVYGYTF.

V and J are TRBV7-2 and TRBJ1-2; 9 bases align to TRBD1. After removal of 2 bases from V and 8 bases from J, the junction contained 21 bases not matched to a gene. This CDR3 contains 19 residues. Germline-derived CDR1 and CDR2 are SGHTA and FQGNSA. Here the CDR3 reads CASSLTWLAIIRTGEGYTF. Written as DNA, the CDR3 is TGTGCCAGCAGCTTAACTTGGTTGGCCATTATACGGACAGGGGAGGGCTACACCTTC.

This chain connects TRBV5-1 to TRBJ2-1; 11 bases are a match to TRBD2. Unmatched junction bases numbered 2, after V lost 0 bases and J lost 3 bases. The CDR3 consists of 16 residues. In germline, CDR1 is SGHRS, CDR2 YFSETQ. CDR3 DNA sequence: TGCGCCAGCAGCTTGGATGGGACTAGCGGCTACAATGAGCAGTTCTTC. Translation: CASSLDGTSGYNEQFF.

The chain recombines TRBV10-3 with TRBJ2-7; no clear D gene. The CDR3 consists of 12 residues. Trimming removed 0 bases from V and 6 bases from J, with 6 bases in between. CDR1 and CDR2 (germline): ENHRY, SYGVKD. In DNA, the CDR3 is TGTGCCATCAGTGAGTCCCCCCGCGAGCAGTACTTC. It encodes CAISESPREQYF.

The CDR3 coding sequence is TGTGCCAGCAGCTTCCAGCGGGGGATTGCCTACAATGAGCAGTTCTTC. This gives the protein CASSFQRGIAYNEQFF. This chain connects TRBV7-8 to TRBJ2-1; 8 positions agree with TRBD2. The J segment lost 2 bases and the V segment lost 3 bases, leaving 6 bases of the junction unmatched. CDR3 length: 16 residues. Looked up from germline, CDR1 is SGHVS and CDR2 is FQNEAQ.

The V call is TRBV10-1, the J call TRBJ2-7; weak D call: TRBD2 (6 bases). The CDR3 spans 17 residues. V lost 0 bases to trimming and J lost 3 bases, with 18 bases between them. CDR1 WNHNN and CDR2 SYGVQD come from the germline V gene (reference sequence). CDR3 sequence reads: CASSESMGVGGIYEQYF. CDR3 DNA sequence: TGCGCCAGCAGTGAGTCTATGGGGGTTGGGGGGATCTACGAGCAGTACTTC.

This clone occurred a few times. The rearrangement joins TRBV6-6 to TRBJ2-7; 7 bases align to TRBD1. This CDR3 contains 14 residues. Per germline, CDR1 MNHNY and CDR2 SVGAGI (reference sequence). The J segment lost 3 bases and the V segment lost 8 bases, leaving 10 bases of the junction unmatched. CDR3 amino acids: CASQKDGTDYEQYF. The CDR3 DNA reads TGTGCCAGCCAAAAGGACGGGACAGACTACGAGCAGTACTTC.

This clone has just one count. The chain joins TRBV19 to TRBJ1-2; possibly TRBD1 for D (5 bases). The CDR3 loop spans 15 amino acids. Germline V CDR1 and CDR2: LNHDA, SQIVND (reference sequence). With 5 bases removed from V and 4 bases from J, the gap between germline ends came to 17 bases. CDR3 sequence: CASSFPRSGIYGYTF. The CDR3 nucleotides are TGTGCCAGTAGTTTTCCTCGTTCAGGGATCTATGGCTACACCTTC. Together with reference TRBV19 and TRBJ1-2, the CDR3 gives the full variable domain: DGGITQSPKYLFRKEGQNVTLSCEQNLNHDAMYWYRQDPGQGLRLIYYSQIVNDFQKGDIAEGYSVSREKKESFPLTVTSAQKNPTAFYLCASSFPRSGIYGYTFGSGTRLTVV.

The chain employs TRBV10-3 and TRBJ1-3; 7 bases line up with TRBD1. The CDR3 runs to 17 residues. Germline trimming cut 0 bases from V and 5 bases from J; bases unmatched to any gene: 10. Germline-derived CDR1 and CDR2 are ENHRY and SYGVKD. The CDR3 region has the DNA TGTGCCATCAGTGAGTCGATGGAGGGGGCCAAGCGAAACACCATATATTTT. It specifies CAISESMEGAKRNTIYF.

This clone was seen a few times. The chain couples TRBV7-9 to TRBJ1-2; 7 nucleotides match TRBD1. J gave up 1 base and V 5 bases, and 1 base lay outside the gene matches. The CDR3 sequence is 13 residues long. Per germline, CDR1 SEHNR and CDR2 FQNEAQ (reference sequence). The CDR3 DNA reads as TGTGCCAGCAGCGGACAGGTTAACTATGGCTACACCTTC. Amino acids: CASSGQVNYGYTF.

The chain is built from TRBV2 and TRBJ1-6; D is ambiguous. CDR1 SNHLY and CDR2 FYNNEI come from the germline V gene. V lost 0 bases to trimming and J lost 15 bases, with 9 bases between them. This CDR3 is 12 amino acids long. The CDR3 DNA sequence: TGTGCCAGCAGTGAAGCGCGAACTTACCTCCACTTT. It translates to CASSEARTYLHF.

This clone is termed medium-sized. J is TRBJ2-2 and V is TRBV6-1, with a possible D match to TRBD1 (5 bases). CDR1 MNHNS and CDR2 SASEGT come from the germline V gene. The V and J ends lost 1 base and 5 bases respectively, with 11 bases between them. This CDR3 comprises 15 residues. This chain's CDR3 is CASSEGARETGELFF. The DNA of the CDR3 is TGTGCCAGCAGTGAAGGTGCCAGGGAAACCGGGGAGCTGTTTTTT.

V usage is TRBV15 and J usage is TRBJ2-1; 10 positions agree with TRBD2. V lost 3 bases to trimming and J lost 8 bases; unmatched junction nucleotides: 13. Germline V gene data show CDR1 as LNHNV and CDR2 as YYDKDF (reference sequence). CDR3 length: 17 amino acids. CDR3 residues: CATSRGSASGSQDEQFF. CDR3 coding DNA: TGTGCCACCAGCAGGGGCTCGGCTAGCGGGAGTCAAGATGAGCAGTTCTTC.

The CDR3 loop is CASSPNARSYQETQYF. CDR3 DNA: TGTGCCAGCTCACCAAATGCCAGATCCTACCAAGAGACCCAGTACTTC. The chain has TRBV18 and TRBJ2-5; unclear D gene. CDR3 length: 16 residues. V shed 2 bases and J shed 0 bases, with 13 bases lying between them. Per the germline V gene, CDR1 is KGHSH and CDR2 is LQKENI.

The chain uses TRBV5-6 and TRBJ2-5; TRBD2 might be the D (5 bases). Trimming stripped 0 bases from V and 4 bases from J, with 13 bases between. Germline V gives CDR1 SGHDT, CDR2 YYEEEE. This CDR3 comprises 15 residues. The CDR3 sequence is CASSLAGASSETQYF. In DNA, the CDR3 is TGTGCCAGCAGCTTGGCCGGTGCTAGCTCAGAGACCCAGTACTTC. Supplemented by reference TRBV5-6 and TRBJ2-5, the full variable domain reads DAGVTQSPTHLIKTRGQQVTLRCSPKSGHDTVSWYQQALGQGPQFIFQYYEEEERQRGNFPDRFSGHQFPNYSSELNVNALLLGDSALYLCASSLAGASSETQYFGPGTRLLVL.

The J gene is TRBJ2-4, the V gene TRBV30, with a tentative D call TRBD1 (5 bases). Germline V gives CDR1 GTSNPN, CDR2 SVGIG (reference sequence). Deletions cut 2 bases from V and 0 bases from J, with 11 bases between. The CDR3 loop spans 15 amino acids. CDR3 sequence reads: CAWSLGRGAKNIQYF. The CDR3 bases are TGTGCCTGGAGTTTGGGGCGCGGAGCCAAAAACATTCAGTACTTC.